This T cell receptor beta chain was documented in a study of T cell responses to AZD1222 COVID-19 vaccine. Study-wide findings and caveats: Among the donors, most were white British and more were female, and clonal diversity was possibly underestimated. Without day 14 samples, only post-peak T cell repertoires were studied. Rises in breadth and depth of Spike-specific TCRs came after two AZD1222 doses. Baseline seropositives among AZD1222 recipients totaled only five to seven.

The CDR3 has 11 residues. With 2 bases removed from V and 9 bases from J, the gap between germline ends came to 8 bases. This clone was seen a handful of times. As yet, its antigen is unknown. The assay was immunoSEQ multiplex PCR, and TCRdb's table has in-frame clones only and misses some. The profile shows roughly 120,000 clones, 88% of them singletons. The input for sequencing was peripheral blood, taken on day 0 of AZD1222 vaccination. The V call is TRBV12-3 or TRBV12-4, the J call TRBJ2-7; D call uncertain. The sequence was collected from an adult in good health. CDR3 sequence reads: CASSLMDTQYF. The CDR3 DNA is TGTGCCAGCAGTTTAATGGATACGCAGTACTTC.